These 32 T cell receptor beta chains came from one sample sequenced in a study of blood T cell repertoires in COVID-19. Repertoires were generated with immunoSEQ multiplex PCR, while TCRdb's copy carries only in-frame clones and drops some. Of around 100,000 clones in the sample, 70% to 90% were seen once. Specimen: peripheral blood. Receptor source: a human donor in a cohort sampled during active COVID-19.

V and J are TRBV7-6 and TRBJ2-1; tentative D call: TRBD2 (6 bases). Trimming pared 8 bases from V and 5 bases from J, leaving 19 bases between. CDR3 length: 15 amino acids. The germline V gene encodes CDR1 SGHVS and CDR2 FNYEAQ. The CDR3 loop reads CASRPSGGVNNEQFF. In DNA, the CDR3 is TGTGCCAGCCGCCCCTCCGGAGGGGTGAACAATGAGCAGTTCTTC.

This clone has a handful of counts. The chain couples TRBV6-6 to TRBJ2-2; TRBD2 is a possible D gene (7 bases). The germline gives CDR1 MNHNY, CDR2 SVGAGI (reference sequence). The germline V and J ends were trimmed by 8 bases and 3 bases, with 10 bases remaining between them. CDR3 size: 13 residues. This CDR3 reads CASSGGDTGELFF. The CDR3 nucleotides are TGTGCCAGCTCGGGGGGCGACACCGGGGAGCTGTTTTTT.

V and J are TRBV4-1 and TRBJ1-5; D is possibly TRBD1 (6 bases). V was pared by 3 bases and J by 0 bases, with 15 bases between. The CDR3 has 17 amino acids. Germline V CDR1 and CDR2: MGHRA, YSYEKL. DNA of the CDR3: TGCGCCAGCAGCCAGATGCGGGGGGGCGTTAGCAATCAGCCCCAGCATTTT. Its translation: CASSQMRGGVSNQPQHF.

In its sample, this clone was seen a few times. The gene calls are TRBV14 and TRBJ2-5; D may be TRBD1 (6 bases). CDR3 length equals 16 residues. Germline V lookup: CDR1 SGHDN, CDR2 FVKESK. The V and J ends lost 4 bases and 5 bases respectively, with 20 bases between them. CDR3 loop: CASSRWGRGGKETQYF. CDR3 bases: TGTGCCAGCAGCCGGTGGGGGAGAGGGGGAAAGGAGACCCAGTACTTC.

The chain has TRBV30 and TRBJ2-7, with 9 bases identical to TRBD2. The CDR3 length is 13 residues. Trimming cost V 5 bases and J 2 bases; bases outside gene matches: 4. Germline V gene sequence: CDR1 GTSNPN, CDR2 SVGIG (reference sequence). DNA of the CDR3: TGTGCCTGGGAGGGGACTAGCACCTACGAGCAGTACTTC. Translated: CAWEGTSTYEQYF.

The chain combines TRBV28 with TRBJ2-1; D is unresolved. V gave up 5 bases and J gave up 5 bases, with 10 bases separating them. Germline V gene data show CDR1 as MDHEN and CDR2 as SYDVKM. The CDR3 has 13 amino acids. The CDR3 DNA sequence: TGTGCCAGCAGTCGCGGAAAAGACAATGAGCAGTTCTTC. Amino acids: CASSRGKDNEQFF.

This chain links TRBV6-5 with TRBJ1-1; no definite D call. V was pared by 7 bases and J by 1 base, with 10 bases between. CDR3 length: 13 residues. Germline CDR1 is MNHEY and CDR2 is SVGAGI. DNA of the CDR3: TGTGCCAGCACCTCGACGGGGAACACTGAAGCTTTCTTT. Translation gives CASTSTGNTEAFF.

The chain uses TRBV29-1 and TRBJ2-7, with 12 bases fitting TRBD2. Per germline, CDR1 SQVTM and CDR2 ANQGSEA. V lost 5 bases and J lost 5; bases outside the gene matches: 4. This CDR3 spans 13 amino acids. The CDR3 sequence is CSVKGLAGNEQYF. CDR3 DNA: TGCAGCGTTAAAGGACTAGCGGGAAACGAGCAGTACTTC.

This chain links TRBV7-9 with TRBJ2-4; D is unresolved. V was cut by 5 bases and J by 8 bases, with 7 bases left in between. Germline V gene sequence: CDR1 SEHNR, CDR2 FQNEAQ (reference sequence). The CDR3 has 11 residues. The CDR3 DNA is TGTGCCAGCAGCCTATCGGACATTCAGTACTTC. Encoded protein: CASSLSDIQYF.

This chain uses TRBV6-5 with TRBJ1-5; D gene unclear. V gave up 5 bases and J gave up 6 bases, with 5 bases separating them. The CDR3 loop spans 11 amino acids. CDR1 is MNHEY and CDR2 is SVGAGI in the germline V gene. The CDR3 reads CASSRSQPQHF. The CDR3 nucleotides read TGTGCCAGCAGTAGGAGTCAGCCCCAGCATTTT.

This clone is a singleton in its sample. The chain uses TRBV5-4 and TRBJ2-2, with TRBD2 identical over 9 bases. Trimming at V came to 4 bases and at J to 5 bases, leaving 15 bases not matched to a gene. The germline CDR1 and CDR2 sequences are SGHNT and YYREEE (reference sequence). The CDR3 contains 18 residues. The CDR3, as DNA: TGTGCCAGCAGCCGCTCAGGGGCGGGAGGGCCTCGGACCGGGGAGCTGTTTTTT. Amino acids: CASSRSGAGGPRTGELFF.

This clone has just one count. The V and J genes are TRBV21-1 and TRBJ1-1; the table assigns TRBD1, which was not confirmed against the DNA. TRBV21-1 is recorded as a pseudogene. The CDR3 sequence is 16 residues long. This CDR3 reads CARPGQGAFLPTEAFF. CDR3 in DNA: TGTGCCAGGCCGGGACAGGGGGCGTTTTTACCCACTGAAGCTTTCTTT.

The chain has TRBV2 and TRBJ2-3; 9 bases agree with TRBD1. CDR3 length: 14 residues. The germline gives CDR1 SNHLY, CDR2 FYNNEI. After removal of 8 bases from V and 5 bases from J, the junction contained 8 bases not matched to a gene. This CDR3 reads CASVNRGQGDTQYF. CDR3 nucleotides: TGTGCCAGCGTCAACAGGGGGCAAGGAGATACGCAGTATTTT.

The J gene is TRBJ1-2, the V gene TRBV9; no firm D call. This CDR3 region has 14 residues. Germline values: CDR1 SGDLS, CDR2 YYNGEE. Trimming shortened V by 4 bases and J by 3 bases, and 13 bases separated the two germline ends. The CDR3 loop is CASSPSPQHYGYTF. The CDR3 DNA is TGTGCCAGCAGCCCTAGCCCCCAGCACTATGGCTACACCTTC.

V usage is TRBV28 and J usage is TRBJ2-1, with 7 bases aligning to TRBD1. J lost 5 bases, V lost 7 bases, and 8 bases had no gene match. The CDR3 consists of 14 residues. CDR1 and CDR2 (germline): MDHEN, SYDVKM. The CDR3 bases are TGTGCCAGCACCCTGACAGGGACGCACAATGAGCAGTTCTTC. Residues: CASTLTGTHNEQFF. The whole variable domain, filled in from reference TRBV28 and TRBJ2-1, reads DVKVTQSSRYLVKRTGEKVFLECVQDMDHENMFWYRQDPGLGLRLIYFSYDVKMKEKGDIPEGYSVSREKKERFSLILESASTNQTSMYLCASTLTGTHNEQFFGPGTRLTVL.

Only a few counts were recorded for this clone. The rearrangement uses TRBV7-2 and TRBJ2-3; 8 positions agree with TRBD2. The J segment lost 4 bases and the V segment lost 1 base, leaving 10 bases of the junction unmatched. The germline gives CDR1 SGHTA, CDR2 FQGNSA. This CDR3 is built from 17 residues. As DNA, the CDR3 is TGTGCCAGCAGCTTAGTCTTTGCCGGGAGGGGGGCAGATACGCAGTATTTT. Translated, it gives CASSLVFAGRGADTQYF.

This rearrangement joins TRBV30 to TRBJ2-5, with D unresolved. The V end was cut by 2 bases, the J end by 5 bases, with 15 bases between. Germline V gives CDR1 GTSNPN, CDR2 SVGIG (reference sequence). The CDR3 consists of 14 residues. CDR3 coding DNA: TGTGCCTGGAGTTCAGGCAGGCTGGGTGAGACCCAGTACTTC. Amino acid sequence: CAWSSGRLGETQYF.

The rearrangement links TRBV6-5 to TRBJ1-4; D unresolved. This CDR3 has 14 amino acids. CDR1 MNHEY and CDR2 SVGAGI come from the germline V gene. Between the trimmed V and J ends, which lost 6 bases and 5 bases, there was a span of 13 bases. CDR3 in DNA: TGTGCCAGCAGAGAGACATTCATCAATGAAAAACTGTTTTTT. It specifies CASRETFINEKLFF.

This clone was detected only once. V gene TRBV5-1 combines with J gene TRBJ2-2, with TRBD2 identical over 16 bases. The ends lost 4 bases at V and 5 bases at J; junction bases unmatched: 23. Germline V CDR1 and CDR2: SGHRS, YFSETQ. This CDR3 has 23 residues. The CDR3 DNA reads as TGCGCCAGCAGCCCTGACTTGAATCCGGGACTAGCGGGAGGGCGTAGTGGGACCGGGGAGCTGTTTTTT. Translation: CASSPDLNPGLAGGRSGTGELFF.

The chain employs TRBV7-9 and TRBJ2-7; D is undetermined. Per germline, CDR1 SEHNR and CDR2 FQNEAQ (reference sequence). V lost 5 bases and J lost 4, with 15 bases in between. This CDR3 is 14 amino acids long. For the CDR3, the DNA is TGTGCCAGCAGCAAAACCGCGGCGAGGTACGAGCAGTACTTC. This translates into CASSKTAARYEQYF.

This chain joins TRBV5-1 and TRBJ2-7; 7 nucleotides align to TRBD2. The CDR3 extends over 15 amino acids. Trimming took 4 bases from V and 3 from J; bases not matched to a gene: 10. CDR1 is SGHRS, CDR2 YFSETQ, per germline. The CDR3 DNA is TGCGCCAGCAGCGGGGGGGTAGAGGTAGACTACGAGCAGTACTTC. This sequence encodes CASSGGVEVDYEQYF. The full variable domain, its missing parts supplied by reference TRBV5-1 and TRBJ2-7, is KAGVTQTPRYLIKTRGQQVTLSCSPISGHRSVSWYQQTPGQGLQFLFEYFSETQRNKGNFPGRFSGRQFSNSRSEMNVSTLELGDSALYLCASSGGVEVDYEQYFGPGTRLTVT.

The J gene is TRBJ2-1, the V gene TRBV2, with TRBD1 matching over 8 bases. V was pared by 6 bases and J by 9 bases, with 7 bases of the junction left unmatched. The CDR3 has 13 residues. Germline lookup yields CDR1 SNHLY and CDR2 FYNNEI. CDR3 protein: CASRRQGWTEQFF. CDR3 DNA sequence: TGTGCCAGCAGACGACAGGGGTGGACTGAGCAGTTCTTC.

J is TRBJ1-2 and V is TRBV27; TRBD1 matches 7 bases. CDR1 is MNHEY, CDR2 SMNVEV, per germline (reference sequence). The CDR3 runs to 15 residues. V was clipped by 5 bases and J by 4 bases; unmatched bases: 10. The CDR3 sequence: CASSPNDRVVYGYTF. As DNA, the CDR3 is TGTGCCAGCAGTCCCAACGACAGGGTCGTCTATGGCTACACCTTC.

This clone was detected a few times. V is TRBV30 and J is TRBJ1-5, with TRBD1 as a possible D gene (6 bases). Per germline, CDR1 GTSNPN and CDR2 SVGIG (reference sequence). Trimming left V 7 bases short and J 3 bases short, with 13 bases between. The CDR3 contains 13 residues. CDR3 region: CASDRGNNQPQHF. For the CDR3, the DNA is TGTGCCTCGGACAGAGGAAACAATCAGCCCCAGCATTTT.

This clone was found a few times. The rearrangement links TRBV7-8 to TRBJ2-5; D remains unclear. In germline, CDR1 is SGHVS, CDR2 FQNEAQ. The V and J ends lost 1 base and 2 bases respectively, with 14 bases between them. The CDR3 has 16 amino acids. The DNA for the CDR3 is TGTGCCAGCAGCTTAGGTGAAACGAGCGAGCAAGAGACCCAGTACTTC. Amino acids: CASSLGETSEQETQYF.

The V call is TRBV5-1, the J call TRBJ1-1, with D uncertain. V was cut by 4 bases and J by 0 bases, with 13 bases left in between. CDR3 size: 15 residues. Germline CDR1 and CDR2: SGHRS and YFSETQ. Here the CDR3 DNA reads TGCGCCAGCAGCCTCCCAGCGGTTATGAACACTGAAGCTTTCTTT. Translating it yields CASSLPAVMNTEAFF.

This chain links TRBV5-1 with TRBJ2-7, with D possibly being TRBD1 (5 bases). Looked up from germline, CDR1 is SGHRS and CDR2 is YFSETQ. This CDR3 has 15 residues. V shed 3 bases and J shed 4 bases, with 17 bases lying between them. In DNA, the CDR3 is TGCGCCAGCAGCTCGAACCCCTCGACAGAATACGAGCAGTACTTC. This sequence encodes CASSSNPSTEYEQYF.

This chain links TRBV6-5 with TRBJ1-2, with 9 bases lining up with TRBD1. With 6 bases clipped from V and 5 bases from J, the junction kept 10 bases outside the gene matches. Germline CDR1 and CDR2: MNHEY and SVGAGI. The CDR3 length is 15 residues. CDR3 region: CASRRNPGQGYGYTF. The CDR3, as DNA: TGTGCCAGCAGGAGAAATCCGGGACAGGGTTATGGCTACACCTTC.

The rearrangement uses TRBV19 and TRBJ1-4, with 11 bases identical to TRBD1. This CDR3 comprises 16 residues. V dropped 2 bases and J dropped 8; count of bases not matched to a gene: 7. Germline CDR1 is LNHDA and CDR2 is SQIVND (reference sequence). CDR3 protein: CASSIPPGQGVEKLFF. CDR3 DNA: TGTGCCAGTAGTATACCTCCGGGACAGGGGGTGGAAAAACTGTTTTTT. Full variable domain (rest looked up from reference TRBV19 and TRBJ1-4): DGGITQSPKYLFRKEGQNVTLSCEQNLNHDAMYWYRQDPGQGLRLIYYSQIVNDFQKGDIAEGYSVSREKKESFPLTVTSAQKNPTAFYLCASSIPPGQGVEKLFFGSGTQLSVL.

This clone showed up just once. The chain couples TRBV27 to TRBJ2-7; no reliable D call. The CDR3 is made up of 13 amino acids. Trimming removed 3 bases from V and 3 bases from J, with 9 bases in between. In germline, CDR1 is MNHEY, CDR2 SMNVEV (reference sequence). In nucleotides, the CDR3 is TGTGCCAGCAGTTTTCGACACAACTACGAGCAGTACTTC. Translation: CASSFRHNYEQYF.

The rearrangement uses TRBV11-2 and TRBJ2-7, with 8 bases matching TRBD2. The J segment lost 3 bases and the V segment lost 2 bases, leaving 9 bases of the junction unmatched. The CDR3 runs to 16 residues. Germline lookup yields CDR1 SGHAT and CDR2 FQNNGV. The CDR3 sequence: CASSLTGGPVSYEQYF. CDR3 bases: TGTGCCAGCAGCTTAACGGGAGGGCCGGTGAGCTACGAGCAGTACTTC.

This chain joins TRBV6-2 or TRBV6-3 and TRBJ1-2, with TRBD1 as a possible D gene (5 bases). Per the germline V gene, CDR1 is MNHEY and CDR2 is SVGEGT. The CDR3 runs 13 residues. V lost 2 bases, J lost 6 bases, and 10 bases lay in between. The DNA for the CDR3 is TGTGCCAGCAGTTACGTCGCAGGGAATGGCTACACCTTC. Its translation: CASSYVAGNGYTF.